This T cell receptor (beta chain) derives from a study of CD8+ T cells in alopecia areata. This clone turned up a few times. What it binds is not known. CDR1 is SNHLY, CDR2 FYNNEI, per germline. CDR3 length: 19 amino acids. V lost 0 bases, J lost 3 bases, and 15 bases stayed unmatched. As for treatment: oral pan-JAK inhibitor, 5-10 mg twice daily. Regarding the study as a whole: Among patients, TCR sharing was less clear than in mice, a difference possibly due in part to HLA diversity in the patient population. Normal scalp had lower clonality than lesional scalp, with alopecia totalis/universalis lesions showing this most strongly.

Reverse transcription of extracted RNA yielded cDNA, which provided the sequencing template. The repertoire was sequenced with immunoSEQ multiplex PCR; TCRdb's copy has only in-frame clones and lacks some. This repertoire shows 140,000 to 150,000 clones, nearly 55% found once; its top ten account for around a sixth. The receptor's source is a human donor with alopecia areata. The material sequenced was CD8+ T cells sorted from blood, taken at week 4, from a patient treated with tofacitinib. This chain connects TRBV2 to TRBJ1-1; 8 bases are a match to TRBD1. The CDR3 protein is CASSEAGTGIGHWDTEAFF. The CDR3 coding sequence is TGTGCCAGCAGTGAAGCGGGGACAGGCATAGGTCATTGGGACACTGAAGCTTTCTTT.